The clone carrying this TCR beta chain was counted many times. This specimen belongs to a study of T cells after yellow fever vaccination. TCRdb independently ran MiXCR on the 5' RACE reads; one entry per CDR3 protein. The table has about 30,000 distinct CDR3 sequences, 4% to 4.5% seen once. This TCR derives from a man aged 25 to 40 who received the YFV17D yellow fever vaccine. The specimen comprised CD8+ T cells sorted from PBMCs, sampled 5 days after the yellow fever booster vaccination.

The CDR3 coding sequence is TGTGCCAGCAGCGCTGGGACTAGCGGGTACGAGCAGTACTTC. Its translation: CASSAGTSGYEQYF. The chain employs TRBV11-3 and TRBJ2-7; TRBD2 aligns across 12 bases. Germline CDR1 is SGHNT and CDR2 is YENEEA. The CDR3 runs 14 residues. V trimming: 5 bases; J trimming: 4 bases; junction bases outside the gene matches: 3.